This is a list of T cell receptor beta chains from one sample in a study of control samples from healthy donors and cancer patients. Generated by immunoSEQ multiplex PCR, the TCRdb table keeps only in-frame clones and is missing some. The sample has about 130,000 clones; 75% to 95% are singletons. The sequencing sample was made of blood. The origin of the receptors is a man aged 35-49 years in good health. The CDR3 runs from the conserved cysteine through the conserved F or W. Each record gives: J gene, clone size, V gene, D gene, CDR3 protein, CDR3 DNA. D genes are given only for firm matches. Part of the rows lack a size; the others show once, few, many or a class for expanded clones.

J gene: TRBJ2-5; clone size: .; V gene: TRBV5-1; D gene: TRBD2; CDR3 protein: CASSLSVGGETQYF; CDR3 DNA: TGCGCCAGCAGCTTGTCGGTGGGGGGGGAGACCCAGTACTTC
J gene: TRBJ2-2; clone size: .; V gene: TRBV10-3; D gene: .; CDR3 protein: CAISGATETGELFF; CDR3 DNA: TGTGCCATCAGTGGTGCGACAGAGACCGGGGAGCTGTTTTTT
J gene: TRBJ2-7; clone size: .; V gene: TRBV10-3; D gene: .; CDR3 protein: CAISPFRGKDEQYF; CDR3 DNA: TGTGCCATCAGTCCGTTCCGGGGCAAGGACGAGCAGTACTTC
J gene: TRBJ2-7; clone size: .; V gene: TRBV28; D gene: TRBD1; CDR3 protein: CASRDRAVYEQYF; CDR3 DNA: TGTGCCAGCAGAGACAGGGCGGTCTACGAGCAGTACTTC
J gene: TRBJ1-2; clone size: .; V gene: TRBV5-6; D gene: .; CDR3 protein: CASSSGRGYGYTF; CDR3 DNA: TGTGCCAGCAGCTCCGGGAGGGGCTATGGCTACACCTTC
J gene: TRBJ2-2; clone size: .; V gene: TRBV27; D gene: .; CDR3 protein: CASSLEWVGTGELFF; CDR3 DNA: TGTGCCAGCAGTTTAGAATGGGTGGGCACCGGGGAGCTGTTTTTT
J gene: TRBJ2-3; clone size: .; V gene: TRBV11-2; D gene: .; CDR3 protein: CASSDLVGPRDTQYF; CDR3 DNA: TGTGCCAGCAGCGACTTAGTGGGACCCCGGGATACGCAGTATTTT
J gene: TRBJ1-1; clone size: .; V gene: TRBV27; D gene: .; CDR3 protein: CASSLYRRGQNTEAFF; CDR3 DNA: TGTGCCAGCAGTTTATATAGGCGGGGGCAGAACACTGAAGCTTTCTTT
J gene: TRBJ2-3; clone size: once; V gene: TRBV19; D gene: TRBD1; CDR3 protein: CASSTWTGEGGDTQYF; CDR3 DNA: TGTGCCAGTAGTACATGGACAGGGGAGGGTGGAGATACGCAGTATTTT
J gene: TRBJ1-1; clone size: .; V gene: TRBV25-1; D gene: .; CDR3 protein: CASSPARIGEAFF; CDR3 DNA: TGTGCCAGCAGCCCGGCCCGGATCGGTGAAGCTTTCTTT
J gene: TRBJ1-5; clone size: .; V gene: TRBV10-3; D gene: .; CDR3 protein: CAIRDGNQPQHF; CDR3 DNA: TGTGCCATCCGGGACGGCAATCAGCCCCAGCATTTT
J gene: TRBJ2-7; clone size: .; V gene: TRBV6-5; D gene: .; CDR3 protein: CASSHRSGEQYF; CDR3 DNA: TGTGCCAGCAGTCACCGATCCGGGGAGCAGTACTTC
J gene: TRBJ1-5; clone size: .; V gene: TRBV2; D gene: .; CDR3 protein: CAGGSGPGQPQHF; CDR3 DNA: TGTGCCGGAGGCTCAGGGCCGGGTCAGCCCCAGCATTTT
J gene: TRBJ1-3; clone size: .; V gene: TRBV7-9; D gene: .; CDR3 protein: CASSLSNSGNTIYF; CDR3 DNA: TGTGCCAGCAGCTTATCAAACTCTGGAAACACCATATATTTT
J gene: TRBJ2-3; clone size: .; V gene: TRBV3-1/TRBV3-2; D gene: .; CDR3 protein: CASSQDLLPPYF; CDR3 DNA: TGTGCCAGCAGCCAAGATCTCCTGCCTCCGTATTTT